Each of the 5 T cell receptor beta chains below was sequenced from the same sample in a study of T cell changes during pregnancy in multiple sclerosis. Data came from immunoSEQ multiplex PCR; TCRdb stores just in-frame clones and leaves some out. The profile shows about 60,000 clones, around 93% of them singletons. Source: peripheral blood, taken after pregnancy. The receptors derive from a female donor with multiple sclerosis, enrolled in a pregnancy study.

The J gene is TRBJ1-4, the V gene TRBV19; D is uncertain. The germline gives CDR1 LNHDA, CDR2 SQIVND (reference sequence). The V and J ends lost 5 bases and 10 bases respectively, with 23 bases between them. There are 16 residues in the CDR3. The chain's CDR3 is CASSQPAGLEGGKLFF. CDR3 bases: TGTGCCAGTAGTCAACCTGCCGGGCTCGAGGGCGGAAAACTGTTTTTT. Complete variable domain (other parts from reference TRBV19 and TRBJ1-4): DGGITQSPKYLFRKEGQNVTLSCEQNLNHDAMYWYRQDPGQGLRLIYYSQIVNDFQKGDIAEGYSVSREKKESFPLTVTSAQKNPTAFYLCASSQPAGLEGGKLFFGSGTQLSVL.

The J gene is TRBJ2-1, the V gene TRBV10-3; 11 nucleotides line up with TRBD2. Germline CDR1 is ENHRY and CDR2 is SYGVKD. The CDR3 has 16 residues. The J segment lost 6 bases and the V segment lost 3 bases, leaving 7 bases of the junction unmatched. CDR3 protein: CAISDSSGRRGNEQFF. The CDR3 DNA sequence: TGTGCCATCAGTGACTCTAGCGGGAGGAGGGGCAATGAGCAGTTCTTC.

The chain combines TRBV7-2 with TRBJ2-3; 10 bases align to TRBD2. The J segment lost 0 bases and the V segment lost 5 bases, leaving 8 bases of the junction unmatched. The CDR3 is made up of 17 amino acids. The V gene's germline CDR1 is SGHTA and CDR2 FQGNSA. The DNA of the CDR3 is TGTGCCAGCAGCCGAGTACTAGCGGGGCCTAGCACAGATACGCAGTATTTT. Residues: CASSRVLAGPSTDTQYF. The whole variable domain, filled in from reference TRBV7-2 and TRBJ2-3, reads GAGVSQSPSNKVTEKGKDVELRCDPISGHTALYWYRQSLGQGLEFLIYFQGNSAPDKSGLPSDRFSAERTGGSVSTLTIQRTQQEDSAVYLCASSRVLAGPSTDTQYFGPGTRLTVL.

This chain links TRBV20-1 with TRBJ2-7, with D tentatively TRBD2 (5 bases). Germline loops: CDR1 DFQATT, CDR2 SNEGSKA (reference sequence). V lost 0 bases to trimming and J lost 13 bases, with 13 bases between them. The CDR3 loop spans 11 amino acids. DNA of the CDR3: TGCAGTGCTAGAGAAGGTGACTACGGCTACTTC. This codes for CSAREGDYGYF.

This chain joins TRBV5-1 and TRBJ2-7, with 8 bases fitting TRBD2. There are 14 residues in the CDR3. In germline, CDR1 is SGHRS, CDR2 YFSETQ. With 4 bases clipped from V and 0 bases from J, the junction kept 3 bases outside the gene matches. DNA of the CDR3: TGCGCCAGCAGCGTTACTAGCGGCTCCTACGAGCAGTACTTC. This codes for CASSVTSGSYEQYF.